This is a list of T cell receptor beta chains from one sample in a study of shared clonotypes between healthy human individuals. Sequencing was performed with immunoSEQ multiplex PCR; in TCRdb, only in-frame clones are kept and a portion is missing. The table includes about 2 million clones, 85% to 95% detected once. Material for sequencing was naive CD4+ T cells sorted from blood. These receptors all come from a man aged 18 to 30 in good health. Each CDR3 is given with its conserved first and last residue. D genes are given only for firm matches. Size is stated for part of the rows, as once, few or many counts, or as a class when the clone is expanded.

TRBJ2-5 | - | 15 | TRBV7-7 | - | TGTGCTAGCAGCCAGTTGGGGGTAGCCCAAGAGACCCAGTACTTC | CASSQLGVAQETQYF
TRBJ1-3 | - | 14 | TRBV10-2 | TRBD1 | TGCGCCAGCACCCTAGGGGGCACTGGAAACACCATATATTTT | CASTLGGTGNTIYF
TRBJ2-1 | - | 16 | TRBV5-4 | TRBD2 | TGTGCCAGCAGCTTGGGAGCGGGAGAGGGATATGGAGAGCAGTTCTTC | CASSLGAGEGYGEQFF
TRBJ1-2 | - | 14 | TRBV5-1 | TRBD1 | TGCGCCAGCAGCCCTACAGCAGGGGGGGATGGCTACACCTTC | CASSPTAGGDGYTF
TRBJ2-5 | - | 16 | TRBV5-1 | TRBD2 | TGCGCCAGCAGCTTGGAGCGGGGCCCCCCCGGAGAGACCCAGTACTTC | CASSLERGPPGETQYF
TRBJ2-7 | - | 14 | TRBV7-2 | TRBD1 | TGTGCCAGCAGCCTGGGACAGGGGACCTACGAGCAGTACTTC | CASSLGQGTYEQYF
TRBJ2-2 | - | 12 | TRBV12-5 | - | TGTGCTAGTGGTTTGAGGCCCGGGGAGCTGTTTTTT | CASGLRPGELFF
TRBJ1-5 | - | 17 | TRBV18 | TRBD1 | TGTGCCAGCTCAAGTGTCAGGGGGCCCTCTAGCAATCAGCCCCAGCATTTT | CASSSVRGPSSNQPQHF
TRBJ1-4 | once | 14 | TRBV5-6 | - | TGTGCCAGCAGCTTGGGCCAGCCAAATGAAAAACTGTTTTTT | CASSLGQPNEKLFF
TRBJ1-2 | - | 14 | TRBV6-5 | - | TGTGCCAGCAGTTACGAGGGCGGAAGCTATGGCTACACCTTC | CASSYEGGSYGYTF
TRBJ2-7 | once | 14 | TRBV27 | - | TGTGCCAGCAGTTTAGCGGGGAGCTCCTACGAGCAGTACTTC | CASSLAGSSYEQYF
TRBJ1-1 | - | 16 | TRBV28 | - | TGTGCCAGCACCCATTGGGGGGAGGAGGGTCAGGCTGAAGCTTTCTTT | CASTHWGEEGQAEAFF
TRBJ1-5 | - | 15 | TRBV7-9 | TRBD1 | TGTGCCAGCAGCTCGACAGGGGGCGCGGTTCAGCCCCAGCATTTT | CASSSTGGAVQPQHF
TRBJ2-5 | - | 16 | TRBV5-4 | - | TGTGCCAGCAGCTTGGGGTTGGTCGGACGCCAAGAGACCCAGTACTTC | CASSLGLVGRQETQYF
TRBJ1-1 | - | 15 | TRBV5-1 | - | TGCGCCAGCAGCGCGTCGACAGGATCGAACACTGAAGCTTTCTTT | CASSASTGSNTEAFF
TRBJ1-6 | - | 13 | TRBV28 | TRBD1 | TGTGCCAGCAGCGGACAGGGAGGTTCACCCCTCCACTTT | CASSGQGGSPLHF
TRBJ2-5 | - | 15 | TRBV28 | - | TGTGCCAGCAGTGGATCGGGGCGGCTCCAAGAGACCCAGTACTTC | CASSGSGRLQETQYF
TRBJ2-5 | - | 16 | TRBV4-1 | TRBD2 | TGCGCCAGCAGCCGCCGGACTAGCGGGATGAGAGAGACCCAGTACTTC | CASSRRTSGMRETQYF
TRBJ1-1 | - | 13 | TRBV28 | - | TGTGCCAGCTCTCAGGTTATGAACACTGAAGCTTTCTTT | CASSQVMNTEAFF
TRBJ2-5 | - | 14 | TRBV5-1 | - | TGCGCCAGCAGCGGGGGACGGAGCCAAGAGACCCAGTACTTC | CASSGGRSQETQYF
TRBJ1-5 | - | 15 | TRBV7-9 | TRBD1 | TGTGCCAGCAGCAAAGGGACAGGGGCCGATCAGCCCCAGCATTTT | CASSKGTGADQPQHF
TRBJ2-3 | - | 13 | TRBV15 | - | TGTGCCACCAGCAGAGAGGAAACTTATACGCAGTATTTT | CATSREETYTQYF
TRBJ2-7 | - | 14 | TRBV5-1 | - | TGCGCCAGCAGCTTACTGCATTCTACGGAGGAGCAGTACTTC | CASSLLHSTEEQYF
TRBJ2-7 | - | 15 | TRBV9 | TRBD2 | TGTGCCAGCAGCTCTCACGCCGGGACTATCTACGAGCAGTACTTC | CASSSHAGTIYEQYF
TRBJ2-5 | - | 15 | TRBV5-6 | TRBD1 | TGTGCCAGCAGCTTGTTGGACAGGGGGCGGGAGACCCAGTACTTC | CASSLLDRGRETQYF
TRBJ2-7 | - | 17 | TRBV10-1 | TRBD2 | TGCGCCAGCAGTGAAGGGAGAACTAGCGGGAGCTACGAGCCCCAGTACTTC | CASSEGRTSGSYEPQYF
TRBJ2-5 | - | 13 | TRBV6-6 | - | TGTGCCAGCAGAAAGCGGGACCAAGAGACCCAGTACTTC | CASRKRDQETQYF
TRBJ1-4 | - | 12 | TRBV28 | - | TGTGCGTCCGCCGCACCCAATGAAAAACTGTTTTTT | CASAAPNEKLFF
TRBJ2-5 | - | 15 | TRBV7-2 | TRBD2 | TGTGCCAGCAGCATAGGGGCGGGAGTGGGAGAGACCCAGTACTTC | CASSIGAGVGETQYF
TRBJ2-7 | - | 13 | TRBV19 | - | TGTGCCAGTAGTATTACAGGGTCCTACGAGCAGTACTTC | CASSITGSYEQYF
TRBJ2-7 | - | 14 | TRBV11-2 | - | TGTGCCAGCAGCTCTTTCGGACAGACCTACGAGCAGTACTTC | CASSSFGQTYEQYF
TRBJ2-7 | - | 12 | TRBV28 | TRBD1 | TGTGCCAGCAGCAACTCCCGGGGACAGGGGATATTC | CASSNSRGQGIF
TRBJ2-3 | - | 12 | TRBV2 | - | TGTGCCAGCGGGGCCCTAGGAGATACGCAGTATTTT | CASGALGDTQYF